These 15 T cell receptor beta chains came from one sample sequenced in a study of T cell responses to AZD1222 COVID-19 vaccine. Generated by immunoSEQ multiplex PCR, the TCRdb table keeps only in-frame clones and is missing some. This table has 73,000 or so clones, around 82% appearing once. Source: peripheral blood, taken on day 0 of AZD1222 vaccination. The receptors were sampled from an adult in good health.

V and J are TRBV5-4 and TRBJ2-2; maybe TRBD2 (5 bases). In germline, CDR1 is SGHNT, CDR2 YYREEE (reference sequence). The CDR3 sequence is 17 residues long. V lost 0 bases to trimming and J lost 8 bases, with 20 bases between them. CDR3 bases: TGTGCCAGCAGCTTGGGGATTTCGCACCGGGGTGAAGGGGAGCTGTTTTTT. This codes for CASSLGISHRGEGELFF. Variable domain in full (rest from reference TRBV5-4 and TRBJ2-2): ETGVTQSPTHLIKTRGQQVTLRCSSQSGHNTVSWYQQALGQGPQFIFQYYREEENGRGNFPPRFSGLQFPNYSSELNVNALELDDSALYLCASSLGISHRGEGELFFGEGSRLTVL.

This chain connects TRBV21-1 to TRBJ2-7. TRBV21-1 is reported as a pseudogene. The CDR3 runs 11 residues. The CDR3 reads CASSKGDEQYF. The CDR3 coding sequence is TGTGCCAGCAGCAAAGGGGACGAGCAGTACTTC.

V and J are TRBV12-5 and TRBJ1-3; D uncertain. The germline gives CDR1 LGHNT, CDR2 FRNRAP. This CDR3 has 14 amino acids. V was pared by 3 bases and J by 0 bases, with 6 bases between. The CDR3 coding sequence is TGTGCTAGTGGTTTAGAGAACTCTGGAAACACCATATATTTT. The encoded protein is CASGLENSGNTIYF.

This clone was seen a handful of times. The CDR3 region has the DNA TGTGCCACCAGTGTTTCCGGCGGGACAGATACGCAGTATTTT. Translation gives CATSVSGGTDTQYF. V is TRBV24-1 and J is TRBJ2-3; TRBD2 might be the D (5 bases). V lost 5 bases to trimming and J lost 3 bases, with 11 bases between them. This CDR3 is 14 amino acids long. Looked up from germline, CDR1 is KGHDR and CDR2 is SFDVKD.

The chain links TRBV2 to TRBJ2-7; D might be TRBD1 (6 bases). Germline V lookup: CDR1 SNHLY, CDR2 FYNNEI. CDR3 size: 13 residues. Trimming stripped 6 bases from V and 3 bases from J, with 12 bases between. The chain's CDR3 is CASRSNRDYEQYF. As DNA, the CDR3 is TGTGCCAGCAGGTCCAACAGGGACTACGAGCAGTACTTC. Complete variable domain (other parts from reference TRBV2 and TRBJ2-7): EPEVTQTPSHQVTQMGQEVILRCVPISNHLYFYWYRQILGQKVEFLVSFYNNEISEKSEIFDDQFSVERPDGSNFTLKIRSTKLEDSAMYFCASRSNRDYEQYFGPGTRLTVT.

The chain carries TRBV29-1 and TRBJ2-7, with TRBD1 matching 9 bases. CDR3 length equals 13 residues. The germline V gene has CDR1 SQVTM and CDR2 ANQGSEA. V shed 7 bases and J 5 bases; nucleotides not matched to a gene: 9. The CDR3 coding sequence is TGCAGCGAGCCGGGACAGGGTTTTCACGAGCAGTACTTC. This encodes CSEPGQGFHEQYF.

This chain connects TRBV9 to TRBJ1-4; 7 bases fit TRBD1. J lost 3 bases, V lost 0 bases, and 5 bases had no gene match. This CDR3 comprises 16 residues. The germline gives CDR1 SGDLS, CDR2 YYNGEE. The CDR3 loop is CASSVASQGANEKLFF. The DNA for the CDR3 is TGTGCCAGCAGCGTAGCGTCGCAGGGGGCTAATGAAAAACTGTTTTTT.

This rearrangement joins TRBV25-1 to TRBJ1-4; TRBD1 matches at 7 bases. Germline V lookup: CDR1 MGHDK, CDR2 SYGVNS. Trimming removed 4 bases from V and 4 bases from J; junction bases left unmatched: 6. The CDR3 contains 15 residues. The CDR3 loop is CASSARQGFNEKLFF. The CDR3 region has the DNA TGTGCCAGCAGTGCACGACAGGGTTTTAATGAAAAACTGTTTTTT.

As DNA, the CDR3 is TGTGCCAGCAGACAGGCACGATTTGGGGGGACCCAGTACTTC. Encoded protein: CASRQARFGGTQYF. The chain employs TRBV7-8 and TRBJ2-5, with D perhaps TRBD1 or TRBD2 (5 bases each). The CDR3 loop spans 14 amino acids. V lost 6 bases and J lost 7, with 18 bases in between. Germline values: CDR1 SGHVS, CDR2 FQNEAQ.

The J gene is TRBJ2-7, the V gene TRBV5-1; no firm D call. Trimming pared 4 bases from V and 2 bases from J, leaving 13 bases between. The CDR3 is 14 amino acids. Germline V gene data show CDR1 as SGHRS and CDR2 as YFSETQ. The CDR3 coding sequence is TGCGCCAGCAGCCCTCGGACGGATACCTACGAGCAGTACTTC. Protein: CASSPRTDTYEQYF.

The chain employs TRBV19 and TRBJ1-3, with D perhaps matching TRBD1 (5 bases). Per the germline V gene, CDR1 is LNHDA and CDR2 is SQIVND (reference sequence). This CDR3 has 17 residues. The V end lost 5 bases, the J end lost 0 bases, and 17 bases lay between the germline ends. CDR3 amino acids: CASSFITGTHSGNTIYF. CDR3 nucleotide sequence: TGTGCCAGTAGTTTCATCACCGGGACCCACTCTGGAAACACCATATATTTT.

This rearrangement joins TRBV7-2 to TRBJ1-5, with D uncertain. The V end lost 1 base, the J end lost 4 bases, and 11 bases lay between the germline ends. CDR3 length: 15 amino acids. Germline V gene data show CDR1 as SGHTA and CDR2 as FQGNSA. For the CDR3, the DNA is TGTGCCAGCAGCTTAGACGGGAGGTGGAATCAGCCCCAGCATTTT. Translating gives CASSLDGRWNQPQHF.

The chain carries TRBV6-2 or TRBV6-3 and TRBJ2-1; 7 nucleotides agree with TRBD1. This CDR3 comprises 15 residues. After removal of 2 bases from V and 7 bases from J, the junction contained 8 bases not matched to a gene. CDR1 is MNHEY and CDR2 is SVGEGT in the germline V gene. This CDR3 reads CASSYTGVARNEQFF. The DNA for the CDR3 is TGTGCCAGCAGTTACACAGGGGTCGCTCGTAATGAGCAGTTCTTC.

The chain carries TRBV6-2 or TRBV6-3 and TRBJ2-2; 8 bases map to TRBD2. The CDR3 spans 15 residues. Per germline, CDR1 MNHEY and CDR2 SVGEGT. V was pared by 3 bases and J by 3 bases, with 3 bases of the junction left unmatched. The DNA for the CDR3 is TGTGCCAGCAGTTATATCGGGGGGGACACCGGGGAGCTGTTTTTT. Translation gives CASSYIGGDTGELFF.

This clone was found a few times. The chain employs TRBV11-3 and TRBJ2-2; D possibly corresponds to TRBD1 (5 bases). Germline CDR1 and CDR2: SGHNT and YENEEA. The V and J ends lost 1 base and 6 bases respectively, with 12 bases between them. CDR3 size: 15 residues. The CDR3 nucleotides read TGTGCCAGCAGCTTAGGGGGCTATTTCCCCGGGGAGCTGTTTTTT. Its protein product is CASSLGGYFPGELFF.